What follows are 32 T cell receptor beta chains derived from one specimen sequenced in a study of control samples from healthy donors and cancer patients. Sequencing was performed with immunoSEQ multiplex PCR; in TCRdb, only in-frame clones are kept and a portion is missing. The sample includes 98,000 or so clones, around 89% of them seen just once. The sequenced sample consisted of blood. These receptors came from a woman in her 70s in good health.

This clone was detected a few times. The chain carries TRBV10-3 and TRBJ2-6; D uncertain. The length of the CDR3 is 18 residues. V was cut by 4 bases and J by 2 bases, with 18 bases left in between. Germline CDR1 and CDR2: ENHRY and SYGVKD. CDR3 nucleotide sequence: TGTGCCATCAGTGCGCGCGGCCCCAGGCGTGCTGGGGCCAACGTCCTGACTTTC. Amino acid sequence: CAISARGPRRAGANVLTF.

The chain uses TRBV18 and TRBJ1-2, with a possible D match to TRBD1 (5 bases). CDR3 length: 15 amino acids. Germline CDR1 reads KGHSH; CDR2 reads LQKENI. V lost 0 bases, J lost 2 bases, and 10 bases lay in between. CDR3 nucleotide sequence: TGTGCCAGCTCACCACCGGGGGGTCCAAACTATGGCTACACCTTC. Residues: CASSPPGGPNYGYTF.

V gene TRBV14 combines with J gene TRBJ1-2; weak D call: TRBD1 (6 bases). The CDR3 consists of 13 residues. Germline V gene data show CDR1 as SGHDN and CDR2 as FVKESK. The V gene lost 4 bases and the J gene lost 1 base, with 7 bases spanning the gap. The CDR3 protein is CASSLDSNYGYTF. DNA of the CDR3: TGTGCCAGCAGCCTGGACAGTAACTATGGCTACACCTTC.

The chain combines TRBV6-5 with TRBJ1-2; D is unresolved. The CDR3 sequence is 12 residues long. Trimming cost V 6 bases and J 6 bases, with 11 bases left between them. Germline lookup yields CDR1 MNHEY and CDR2 SVGAGI. The CDR3 loop is CASRSLGDGYTF. In DNA, the CDR3 is TGTGCCAGCAGATCCCTCGGGGATGGCTACACCTTC.

The chain is built from TRBV3-1 (or the pseudogene TRBV3-2) and TRBJ2-2; TRBD2 matches at 8 bases. The germline gives CDR1 LGHDT, CDR2 YNNKEL (reference sequence). There are 18 residues in the CDR3. The V gene end was trimmed by 1 base and the J gene end by 6 bases; junction bases not matched to a gene: 13. In DNA form, the CDR3 reads TGTGCCAGCAGCCAAGTTTTTCGGGAGGGCCTTTTGGCCGGGGAGCTGTTTTTT. Protein product: CASSQVFREGLLAGELFF.

CDR3 DNA sequence: TGCGCCAGCAGCTTGTCAAAGGCAACTAATGAAAAACTGTTTTTT. This translates into CASSLSKATNEKLFF. The chain joins TRBV5-1 to TRBJ1-4; D not certain. The germline V gene has CDR1 SGHRS and CDR2 YFSETQ. CDR3 length: 15 amino acids. V gave up 1 base and J gave up 0 bases, with 7 bases separating them.

V and J are TRBV5-1 and TRBJ1-1; TRBD1 agrees at 8 bases. This CDR3 spans 16 amino acids. The germline V gene encodes CDR1 SGHRS and CDR2 YFSETQ. Unmatched junction bases numbered 14, after V lost 2 bases and J lost 8 bases. CDR3 nucleotides: TGCGCCAGCAGCTTTCGGACAGGGAAGGATGTCCAAGAAGCTTTCTTT. Protein: CASSFRTGKDVQEAFF.

The chain recombines TRBV2 with TRBJ1-5; D perhaps matches TRBD1 (5 bases). Germline CDR1 and CDR2: SNHLY and FYNNEI. V was trimmed by 4 bases and J by 11 bases, leaving 18 bases between them. CDR3 length: 14 amino acids. DNA for the CDR3: TGTGCCAGCAGTGCGGACACATCTCCGTCGGCCCAGCATTTT. Its translation: CASSADTSPSAQHF.

The V gene is TRBV12-5, the J gene TRBJ2-6, with D perhaps given as TRBD1 or TRBD2 (6 bases each). The V end was cut by 6 bases, the J end by 2 bases, with 11 bases between. The germline V gene has CDR1 LGHNT and CDR2 FRNRAP. This CDR3 has 15 amino acids. The CDR3, as DNA: TGTGCTAGTGGCCGCGGGACACCTGGGGCCAACGTCCTGACTTTC. Amino acids: CASGRGTPGANVLTF. Combining the CDR3 with reference TRBV12-5 and TRBJ2-6 gives the whole variable domain DARVTQTPRHKVTEMGQEVTMRCQPILGHNTVFWYRQTMMQGLELLAYFRNRAPLDDSGMPKDRFSAEMPDATLATLKIQPSEPRDSAVYFCASGRGTPGANVLTFGAGSRLTVL.

The V call is TRBV21-1, the J call TRBJ1-3; TRBD1 is taken as the D call from the table, unchecked against the DNA. TRBV21-1 is annotated as a pseudogene. This CDR3 contains 15 residues. CDR3 amino acids: CASSKATGSGNTIYF. In nucleotides, the CDR3 is TGTGCCAGCAGCAAAGCGACAGGGTCTGGAAACACCATATATTTT.

The chain combines TRBV2 with TRBJ1-3, with D possibly TRBD1 on 5 matching bases. Per the germline V gene, CDR1 is SNHLY and CDR2 is FYNNEI. V lost 8 bases to trimming and J lost 3 bases, with 20 bases between them. This CDR3 has 16 residues. CDR3: CASLPGEGMGGNTIYF. The DNA for the CDR3 is TGTGCCAGCCTACCGGGGGAGGGAATGGGTGGAAACACCATATATTTT. The full variable domain, with the rest looked up from reference TRBV2 and TRBJ1-3, is EPEVTQTPSHQVTQMGQEVILRCVPISNHLYFYWYRQILGQKVEFLVSFYNNEISEKSEIFDDQFSVERPDGSNFTLKIRSTKLEDSAMYFCASLPGEGMGGNTIYFGEGSWLTVV.

V and J are TRBV2 and TRBJ1-2; no definite D call. The CDR3 spans 13 residues. V shed 0 bases and J shed 4 bases, with 6 bases lying between them. Germline V gene lookup returns CDR1 SNHLY and CDR2 FYNNEI. The CDR3 DNA reads TGTGCCAGCAGTGAAGCCGTGGGCTATGGCTACACCTTC. Translation gives CASSEAVGYGYTF.

The J gene is TRBJ2-3, the V gene TRBV7-3; possibly TRBD1 for D (7 bases). The germline V gene has CDR1 SGHTA and CDR2 FQGTGA. The CDR3 consists of 12 residues. The V end was cut by 4 bases, the J end by 6 bases, with 8 bases between. CDR3 sequence: CASSSGGDTQYF. CDR3 DNA: TGTGCCAGCAGCTCAGGGGGGGATACGCAGTATTTT. The full variable domain, with the rest looked up from reference TRBV7-3 and TRBJ2-3, is GAGVSQTPSNKVTEKGKYVELRCDPISGHTALYWYRQSLGQGPEFLIYFQGTGAADDSGLPNDRFFAVRPEGSVSTLKIQRTERGDSAVYLCASSSGGDTQYFGPGTRLTVL.

The V gene is TRBV30, the J gene TRBJ1-2, with a possible D match to TRBD1 (5 bases). The CDR3 extends over 13 amino acids. CDR1 is GTSNPN, CDR2 SVGIG, per germline (reference sequence). V lost 0 bases and J 12 bases, leaving 17 bases between the germline ends. The CDR3 DNA follows: TGTGCCTGGAGTGTAATTGGGGGTAGGGAAAACACCTTC. The encoded protein is CAWSVIGGRENTF.

This chain joins TRBV3-1 (or the pseudogene TRBV3-2) and TRBJ1-1, with D possibly matching TRBD1 (5 bases). Germline CDR1 is LGHDT and CDR2 is YNNKEL (reference sequence). Trimming removed 4 bases at V and 2 bases at J, with 17 bases between. This CDR3 comprises 16 residues. In nucleotides, the CDR3 is TGTGCCAGCAGCCCAGGAGGGGCCCAAATAAACACTGAAGCTTTCTTT. This gives the protein CASSPGGAQINTEAFF.

This clone was seen a single time. This rearrangement joins TRBV30 to TRBJ1-5; no clear D. Per the germline V gene, CDR1 is GTSNPN and CDR2 is SVGIG (reference sequence). This CDR3 has 14 residues. The V and J ends lost 0 bases and 4 bases respectively, with 10 bases between them. CDR3 DNA: TGTGCCTGGAGTGTACGATCTGGAAATCAGCCCCAGCATTTT. It is translated as CAWSVRSGNQPQHF.

The J gene is TRBJ1-5, the V gene TRBV6-5; no clear D gene. Germline lookup yields CDR1 MNHEY and CDR2 SVGAGI. V was shortened by 2 bases and J by 5 bases, with 13 bases between the two germline ends. CDR3 length: 15 residues. CDR3 sequence reads: CASSYGGPVDQPQHF. The CDR3 DNA sequence: TGTGCCAGCAGTTACGGCGGACCAGTAGATCAGCCCCAGCATTTT.

The rearrangement links TRBV9 to TRBJ2-5; a possible D gene is TRBD1 (6 bases). V lost 3 bases, J lost 4 bases, and 10 bases lay in between. Germline V gene sequence: CDR1 SGDLS, CDR2 YYNGEE. This CDR3 contains 13 residues. CDR3 protein: CASSAGVGETQYF. CDR3 nucleotide sequence: TGTGCCAGCAGCGCAGGGGTCGGAGAGACCCAGTACTTC.

The J gene is TRBJ1-1, the V gene TRBV15; D gene uncertain. V lost 7 bases and J 2 bases, leaving 14 bases between the germline ends. This CDR3 region has 14 residues. Germline V gene lookup returns CDR1 LNHNV and CDR2 YYDKDF (reference sequence). The CDR3 DNA is TGTGCCACCAAAGCAATGGATAGAAACACTGAAGCTTTCTTT. Encoded protein: CATKAMDRNTEAFF.

This clone was recorded once. CDR3 protein: CAWSWRVSDTQYF. The CDR3 DNA sequence: TGTGCCTGGAGCTGGAGGGTATCAGATACGCAGTATTTT. The genes are TRBV30 and TRBJ2-3; the D gene is possibly TRBD2 (6 bases). The germline V gene encodes CDR1 GTSNPN and CDR2 SVGIG (reference sequence). This CDR3 has 13 amino acids. Trimming stripped 3 bases from V and 4 bases from J, with 11 bases between.

This clone occurred once. The genes are TRBV5-6 and TRBJ1-2; TRBD1 agrees at 8 bases. After removal of 4 bases from V and 6 bases from J, the junction contained 11 bases not matched to a gene. CDR1 is SGHDT, CDR2 YYEEEE, per germline. The CDR3 extends over 15 amino acids. CDR3 nucleotide sequence: TGTGCCAGCAGCCTACCGGGACAGGTGCTGGATGGCTACACCTTC. This translates into CASSLPGQVLDGYTF.

In this sample, this clone turned up a few times. The V call is TRBV13, the J call TRBJ1-2; the D is unclear. The CDR3 consists of 13 residues. Germline V gene lookup returns CDR1 PRHDT and CDR2 FYEKMQ (reference sequence). The V and J ends lost 4 bases and 3 bases respectively, with 9 bases between them. This chain's CDR3 is CASSSTQDYGYTF. CDR3 in DNA: TGTGCCAGCAGCTCGACGCAGGACTATGGCTACACCTTC.

Written as DNA, the CDR3 is TGTGCCAGCATCGAAGCGGGCGTCCCTCAAGAGACCCAGTACTTC. Residues: CASIEAGVPQETQYF. V gene TRBV2 combines with J gene TRBJ2-5; D might be TRBD2 (6 bases). The germline V and J ends were trimmed by 7 bases and 2 bases, with 17 bases remaining between them. Germline CDR1 reads SNHLY; CDR2 reads FYNNEI. This CDR3 is 15 amino acids long. The full variable domain, completed using reference TRBV2 and TRBJ2-5, is EPEVTQTPSHQVTQMGQEVILRCVPISNHLYFYWYRQILGQKVEFLVSFYNNEISEKSEIFDDQFSVERPDGSNFTLKIRSTKLEDSAMYFCASIEAGVPQETQYFGPGTRLLVL.

The chain uses TRBV18 and TRBJ2-5; 10 nucleotides agree with TRBD1. This CDR3 has 16 amino acids. The junction had 7 bases not matched to a gene; V was cut back by 2 bases and J by 4 bases. The germline V gene encodes CDR1 KGHSH and CDR2 LQKENI. CDR3 DNA sequence: TGTGCCAGCTCACCAGGACAGGGGGATACGAGAGAGACCCAGTACTTC. This sequence encodes CASSPGQGDTRETQYF.

The chain combines TRBV30 with TRBJ2-2; D is undetermined. Per the germline V gene, CDR1 is GTSNPN and CDR2 is SVGIG (reference sequence). The CDR3 extends over 13 amino acids. The V end lost 3 bases, the J end lost 7 bases, and 12 bases lay between the germline ends. CDR3 bases: TGTGCCTGGAGGACAAATGAAATCGGGGAGCTGTTTTTT. Amino acids: CAWRTNEIGELFF.

The chain combines TRBV19 with TRBJ2-1, with 7 bases aligning to TRBD2. Trimming took 4 bases from V and 9 from J; bases not matched to a gene: 12. This CDR3 has 15 amino acids. CDR1 is LNHDA, CDR2 SQIVND, per germline (reference sequence). The CDR3 loop reads CASSTSGGPTGEQFF. The CDR3 coding sequence is TGTGCCAGTAGTACTAGCGGAGGACCAACAGGTGAGCAGTTCTTC.

This sequence joins TRBV10-3 and TRBJ1-1; D is uncertain. Trimming removed 8 bases from V and 1 base from J, with 14 bases in between. Germline V CDR1 and CDR2: ENHRY, SYGVKD. There are 14 residues in the CDR3. CDR3 sequence: CAISGRVGNTEAFF. For the CDR3, the DNA is TGTGCCATCTCAGGTCGGGTGGGGAACACTGAAGCTTTCTTT.

The chain carries TRBV2 and TRBJ2-2; D not resolved. Germline CDR1 SNHLY, CDR2 FYNNEI. V lost 3 bases, J lost 0 bases, and 11 bases lay in between. There are 16 residues in the CDR3. The CDR3 coding sequence is TGTGCCAGCAGTGAGTGGGCAGGCCCGAACACCGGGGAGCTGTTTTTT. The encoded protein is CASSEWAGPNTGELFF.

The chain links TRBV30 to TRBJ2-5, with D hard to call. The V gene's germline CDR1 is GTSNPN and CDR2 SVGIG (reference sequence). This CDR3 spans 15 amino acids. V was pared by 2 bases and J by 7 bases, with 20 bases between. DNA of the CDR3: TGTGCCTGGAGTCCCCACGGTATTCCATTCGTGACCCAGTACTTC. This translates into CAWSPHGIPFVTQYF. Drawing the rest from reference TRBV30 and TRBJ2-5, the complete variable domain is SQTIHQWPATLVQPVGSPLSLECTVEGTSNPNLYWYRQAAGRGLQLLFYSVGIGQISSEVPQNLSASRPQDRQFILSSKKLLLSDSGFYLCAWSPHGIPFVTQYFGPGTRLLVL.

As to this clone: The same CDR3 is also encoded by other DNA sequences in this sample. This chain links TRBV5-1 with TRBJ1-3; 8 bases are shared with TRBD1. Germline V gives CDR1 SGHRS, CDR2 YFSETQ. The CDR3 contains 15 residues. J gave up 0 bases and V 4 bases, and 3 bases lay outside the gene matches. This chain's CDR3 is CASSPGGSSGNTIYF. The DNA for the CDR3 is TGCGCCAGCAGCCCAGGGGGCAGCTCTGGAAACACCATATATTTT.

The CDR3 sequence: CATSRTASTSIEQFF. In DNA form, the CDR3 reads TGTGCCACCAGCAGAACTGCCAGCACAAGCATTGAGCAGTTCTTC. The V and J genes are TRBV15 and TRBJ2-1, with D uncertain. V lost 2 bases and J lost 9, with 17 bases in between. CDR3 length: 15 residues. Germline assignment: CDR1 LNHNV and CDR2 YYDKDF (reference sequence).

The V and J genes are TRBV30 and TRBJ2-1; possible D gene TRBD2, 5 bases. V lost 0 bases and J lost 0, with 12 bases in between. The CDR3 totals 16 residues. Germline CDR1 GTSNPN, CDR2 SVGIG (reference sequence). CDR3 nucleotide sequence: TGTGCCTGGAGTGTTGGGCCTCGGGGCTCCTACAATGAGCAGTTCTTC. Encoded protein: CAWSVGPRGSYNEQFF.